This T cell receptor beta chain derives from a study of blood T cell repertoires in COVID-19. Study-level background: Some COVID-19 samples were acute and others convalescent; all came from the United States, Italy and Spain.

Clones were sequenced by immunoSEQ multiplex PCR, and TCRdb holds only the in-frame ones, with some missing. The sample consists of some 75,000 clones, around 88% of them appearing once. The CDR3 sequence is 15 residues long. The J segment lost 1 base and the V segment lost 4 bases, leaving 5 bases of the junction unmatched. CDR1 is LNHDA and CDR2 is SQIVND in the germline V gene (reference sequence). The sample taken for sequencing was peripheral blood. The TCR was taken from a man aged 55 to 70 with acute or convalescent COVID-19. The rearrangement uses TRBV19 and TRBJ2-7, with 9 bases lining up with TRBD1. CDR3 sequence reads: CASSRGTGWSYEQYF. DNA of the CDR3: TGTGCCAGTAGTAGGGGGACAGGGTGGTCCTACGAGCAGTACTTC.